The clone carrying this TCR beta chain was seen repeatedly, ten times or more. Antigen unknown. The sample comes from a study of beta chain features in type 1 diabetes. A single heparinised blood sample, averaging roughly 0.11 L, was obtained per donor. CD45RO/CCR7/CD25/CD127/CD95/CD27 staining was used to isolate CD4+ naive, central memory, regulatory and stem cell-like memory cells by sorting. The investigators reverse transcribed all of the isolated RNA, so they sequenced expressed TCRB transcripts. Sequenced naive, central memory and regulatory T cell samples produced an average of about 3.57 million reads. Data came from immunoSEQ multiplex PCR; TCRdb stores just in-frame clones and leaves some out. Among about 170,000 clones, 7.8% were seen once, and the ten largest hold approximately 1%. Trimming cost V 5 bases and J 2 bases, with 11 bases left between them. The germline gives CDR1 SGHTA, CDR2 FQGNSA. The CDR3 has 14 amino acids.

Overall study findings and caveats: TCRB CDR3s were moderately but significantly shorter in Type 1 diabetes patients in all four CD4+ subsets. Among type 1 diabetes patients, VDJ junctions had fewer insertions and more deletions.

The sample taken for sequencing was central memory CD4+ T cells from blood. The chain is built from TRBV7-2 and TRBJ2-3, with D tentatively TRBD2 (5 bases). The clonotype comes from a woman aged 40 to 50 with type 1 diabetes. Here the CDR3 reads CASSRGGLTDTQYF. Written as DNA, the CDR3 is TGTGCCAGCAGCCGGGGTGGCCTCACAGATACGCAGTATTTT.